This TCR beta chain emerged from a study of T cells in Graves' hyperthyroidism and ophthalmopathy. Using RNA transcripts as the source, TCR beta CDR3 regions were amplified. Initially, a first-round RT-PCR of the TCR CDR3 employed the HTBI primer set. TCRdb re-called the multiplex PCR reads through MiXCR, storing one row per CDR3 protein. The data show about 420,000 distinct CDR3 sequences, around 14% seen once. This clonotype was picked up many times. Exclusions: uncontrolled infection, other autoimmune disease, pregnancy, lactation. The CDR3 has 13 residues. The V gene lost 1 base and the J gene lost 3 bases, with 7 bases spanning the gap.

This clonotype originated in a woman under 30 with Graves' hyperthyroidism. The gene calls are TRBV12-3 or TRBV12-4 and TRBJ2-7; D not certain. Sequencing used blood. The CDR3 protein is CASSLEVDYEQYF. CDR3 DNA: TGTGCCAGCAGTTTAGAGGTTGACTACGAGCAGTACTTC.